This TCR beta chain was captured in a study of T-cell memory formation after mild COVID-19. Study at large: In these data, TCR clusters were largely donor specific.

This clonotype was detected a few times. TCRdb reanalysed the 5' RACE reads using MiXCR and keeps one entry per CDR3 protein. Of about 150,000 distinct CDR3 sequences in the sample, roughly 31% were seen once. The V gene lost 2 bases and the J gene lost 10 bases, with 6 bases spanning the gap. From germline, CDR1 is SGHTA and CDR2 FQGNSA. This CDR3 region has 12 residues. The sequence was collected from an adult woman who had mild COVID-19 (a few samples of this study predate the infection). Cell type and time point are not known. Sequenced input: PBMCs or a T cell subset sorted from them (not recorded which). The chain recombines TRBV7-2 with TRBJ1-6; D remains ambiguous. The CDR3 DNA follows: TGTGCCAGCAGCTTAATGAACTCACCCCTCCACTTT. Amino acid sequence: CASSLMNSPLHF.